The TCR beta chain under discussion was sequenced for a study of blood T cell repertoires in COVID-19. Study-level background: Sources were T cells, B-cell-depleted T cells, or PBMCs; the material itself was cDNA or gDNA.

In the authors' methods: The assay estimated nucleated cells by amplifying reference gene primers. Clones were read by immunoSEQ multiplex PCR, and TCRdb kept only the in-frame ones, dropping some. That table gives V, J and clone size, and the DNA gave D and trimming. This sample has fewer than 250,000 clones, with 80% to 95% found just once. V lost 1 base and J lost 10, with 13 bases in between. Germline V gives CDR1 SGHTA, CDR2 FQGNSA. CDR3 length equals 13 residues. Seattle-derived patients entered the study during active infection and were followed longitudinally. This TCR came from a man between 60 and 75 years old with COVID-19, enrolled during active disease. V usage is TRBV7-2 and J usage is TRBJ1-2, with D perhaps matching TRBD1 (6 bases). The sequencing input was peripheral blood. The CDR3 DNA reads as TGTGCCAGCAGCTTAGTACAGGGTTTTGACTACACCTTC. As protein: CASSLVQGFDYTF. The variable domain in full, completed from reference TRBV7-2 and TRBJ1-2, reads GAGVSQSPSNKVTEKGKDVELRCDPISGHTALYWYRQSLGQGLEFLIYFQGNSAPDKSGLPSDRFSAERTGGSVSTLTIQRTQQEDSAVYLCASSLVQGFDYTFGSGTRLTVV.